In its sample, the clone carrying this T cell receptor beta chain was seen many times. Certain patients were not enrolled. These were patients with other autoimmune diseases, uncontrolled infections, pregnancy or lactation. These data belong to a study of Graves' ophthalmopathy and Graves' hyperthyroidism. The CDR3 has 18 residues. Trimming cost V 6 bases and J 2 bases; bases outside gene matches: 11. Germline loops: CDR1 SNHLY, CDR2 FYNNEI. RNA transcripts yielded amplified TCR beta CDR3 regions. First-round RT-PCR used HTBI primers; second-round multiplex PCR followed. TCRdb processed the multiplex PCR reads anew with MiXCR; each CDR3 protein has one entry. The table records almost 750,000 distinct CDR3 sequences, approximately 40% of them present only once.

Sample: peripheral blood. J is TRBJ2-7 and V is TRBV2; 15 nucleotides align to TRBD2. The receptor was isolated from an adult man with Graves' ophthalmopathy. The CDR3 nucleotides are TGTGCCAGCAGCCCTTGGACTAGCGGGGGGGCCGGGACCTACGAGCAGTACTTC. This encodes CASSPWTSGGAGTYEQYF.